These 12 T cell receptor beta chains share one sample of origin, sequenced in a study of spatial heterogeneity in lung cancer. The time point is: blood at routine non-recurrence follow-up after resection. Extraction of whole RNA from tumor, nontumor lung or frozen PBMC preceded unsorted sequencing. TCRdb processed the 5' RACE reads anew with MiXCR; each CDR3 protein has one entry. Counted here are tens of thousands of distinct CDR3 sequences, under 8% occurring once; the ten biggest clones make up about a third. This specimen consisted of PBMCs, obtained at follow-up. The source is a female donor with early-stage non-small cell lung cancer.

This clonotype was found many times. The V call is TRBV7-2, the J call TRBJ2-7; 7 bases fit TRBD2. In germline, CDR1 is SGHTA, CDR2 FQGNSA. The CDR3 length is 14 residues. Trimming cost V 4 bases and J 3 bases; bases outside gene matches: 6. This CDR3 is CASSSAGVSYEQYF. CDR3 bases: TGTGCCAGCAGCTCCGCGGGGGTCAGCTACGAGCAGTACTTC.

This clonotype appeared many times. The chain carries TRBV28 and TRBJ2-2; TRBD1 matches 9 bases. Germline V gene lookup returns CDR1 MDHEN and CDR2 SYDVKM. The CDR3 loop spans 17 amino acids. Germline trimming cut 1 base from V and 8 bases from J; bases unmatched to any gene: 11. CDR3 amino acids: CASSLSGTGRSRGELFF. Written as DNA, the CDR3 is TGTGCCAGCAGTTTATCCGGGACAGGGCGTTCGAGGGGGGAGCTGTTTTTT.

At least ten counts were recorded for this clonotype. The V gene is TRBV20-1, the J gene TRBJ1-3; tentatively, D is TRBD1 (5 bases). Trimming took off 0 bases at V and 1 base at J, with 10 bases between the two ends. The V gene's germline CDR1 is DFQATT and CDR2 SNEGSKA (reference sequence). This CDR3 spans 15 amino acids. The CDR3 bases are TGCAGTGCTAGAGATGGTAGGGGATCTGGAAACACCATATATTTT. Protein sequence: CSARDGRGSGNTIYF.

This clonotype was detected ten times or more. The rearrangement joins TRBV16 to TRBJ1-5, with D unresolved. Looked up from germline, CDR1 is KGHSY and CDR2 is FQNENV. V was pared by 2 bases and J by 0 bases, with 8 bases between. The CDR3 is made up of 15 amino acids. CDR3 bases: TGTGCCAGCAGCCAAGAGGACGGTAGCAATCAGCCCCAGCATTTT. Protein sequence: CASSQEDGSNQPQHF.

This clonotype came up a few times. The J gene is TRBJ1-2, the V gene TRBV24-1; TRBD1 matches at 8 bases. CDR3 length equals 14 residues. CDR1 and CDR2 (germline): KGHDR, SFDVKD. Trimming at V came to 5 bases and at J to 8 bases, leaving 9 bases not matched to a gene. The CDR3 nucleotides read TGTGCCACCAGTGCCTCGGACAGGGCTTACGGCTACACCTTC. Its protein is CATSASDRAYGYTF.

The CDR3 protein is CASSVEGVTEAFF. The CDR3 bases are TGTGCCAGCAGTGTAGAGGGGGTCACTGAAGCTTTCTTT. The chain recombines TRBV2 with TRBJ1-1; maybe TRBD1 (6 bases). Deletions cut 4 bases from V and 4 bases from J, with 10 bases between. Germline CDR1 and CDR2: SNHLY and FYNNEI. This CDR3 spans 13 amino acids.

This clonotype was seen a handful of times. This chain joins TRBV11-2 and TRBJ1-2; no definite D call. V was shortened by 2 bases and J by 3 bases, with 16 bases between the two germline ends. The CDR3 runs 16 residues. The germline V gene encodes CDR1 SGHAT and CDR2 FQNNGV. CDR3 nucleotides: TGTGCCAGCAGCTTAAGTCCCGCCAGGCCTTACTATGGCTACACCTTC. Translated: CASSLSPARPYYGYTF.

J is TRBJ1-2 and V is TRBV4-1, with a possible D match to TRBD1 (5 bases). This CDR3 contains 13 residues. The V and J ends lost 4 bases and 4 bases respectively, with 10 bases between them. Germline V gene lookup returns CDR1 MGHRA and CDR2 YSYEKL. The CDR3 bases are TGCGCCAGCAGCCTCATCGACAGCTATGGCTACACCTTC. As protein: CASSLIDSYGYTF.

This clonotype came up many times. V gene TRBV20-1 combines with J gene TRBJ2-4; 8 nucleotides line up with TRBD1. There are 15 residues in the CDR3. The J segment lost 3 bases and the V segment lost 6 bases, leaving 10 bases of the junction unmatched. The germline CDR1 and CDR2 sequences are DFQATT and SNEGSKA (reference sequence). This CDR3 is CSASPDRGVKNIQYF. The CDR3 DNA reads TGCAGTGCGTCGCCAGACAGGGGTGTCAAAAACATTCAGTACTTC.

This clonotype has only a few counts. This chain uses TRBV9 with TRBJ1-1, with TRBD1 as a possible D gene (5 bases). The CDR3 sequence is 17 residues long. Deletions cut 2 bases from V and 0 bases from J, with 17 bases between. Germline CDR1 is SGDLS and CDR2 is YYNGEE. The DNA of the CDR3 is TGTGCCAGCAGCGTTGGGGCGAGCCCTTATATGAACACTGAAGCTTTCTTT. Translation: CASSVGASPYMNTEAFF.

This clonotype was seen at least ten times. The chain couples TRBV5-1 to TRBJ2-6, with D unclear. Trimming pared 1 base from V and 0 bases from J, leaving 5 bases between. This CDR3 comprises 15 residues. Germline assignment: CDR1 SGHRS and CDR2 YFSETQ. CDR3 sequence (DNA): TGCGCCAGCAGCTTGACGGGCTCTGGGGCCAACGTCCTGACTTTC. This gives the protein CASSLTGSGANVLTF.

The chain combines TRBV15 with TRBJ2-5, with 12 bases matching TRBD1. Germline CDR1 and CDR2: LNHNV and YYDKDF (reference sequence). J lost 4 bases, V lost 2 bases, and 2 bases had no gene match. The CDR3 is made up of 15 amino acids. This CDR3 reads CATSRWGQGAETQYF. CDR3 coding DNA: TGTGCCACCAGCAGATGGGGACAGGGGGCAGAGACCCAGTACTTC. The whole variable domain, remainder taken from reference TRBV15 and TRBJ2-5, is DAMVIQNPRYQVTQFGKPVTLSCSQTLNHNVMYWYQQKSSQAPKLLFHYYDKDFNNEADTPDNFQSRRPNTSFCFLDIRSPGLGDTAMYLCATSRWGQGAETQYFGPGTRLLVL.